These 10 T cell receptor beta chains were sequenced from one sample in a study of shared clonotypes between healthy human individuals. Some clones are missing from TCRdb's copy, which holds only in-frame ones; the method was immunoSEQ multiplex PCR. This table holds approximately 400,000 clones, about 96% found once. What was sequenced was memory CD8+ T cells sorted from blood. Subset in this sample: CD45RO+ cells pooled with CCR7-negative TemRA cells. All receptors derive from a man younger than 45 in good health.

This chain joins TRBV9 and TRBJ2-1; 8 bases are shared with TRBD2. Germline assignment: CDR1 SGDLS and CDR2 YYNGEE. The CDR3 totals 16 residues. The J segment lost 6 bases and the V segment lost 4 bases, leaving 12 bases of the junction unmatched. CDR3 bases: TGTGCCAGCAGCCCCAACCCCGGGACTAGAGGCAATGAGCAGTTCTTC. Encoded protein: CASSPNPGTRGNEQFF.

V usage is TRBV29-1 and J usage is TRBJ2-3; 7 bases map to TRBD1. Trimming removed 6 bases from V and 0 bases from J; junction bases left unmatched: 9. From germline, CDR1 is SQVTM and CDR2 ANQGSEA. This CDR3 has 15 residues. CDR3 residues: CSVLGGSKSTDTQYF. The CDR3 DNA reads TGCAGCGTCCTAGGGGGCAGTAAGAGCACAGATACGCAGTATTTT.

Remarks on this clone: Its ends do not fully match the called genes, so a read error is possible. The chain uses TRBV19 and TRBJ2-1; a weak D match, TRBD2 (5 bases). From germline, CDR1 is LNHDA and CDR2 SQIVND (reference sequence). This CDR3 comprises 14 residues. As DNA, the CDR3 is TGTGCCAGTAGTTGGGTAGCGCCCTATAATGAGCAGTTCTTC. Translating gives CASSWVAPYNEQFF. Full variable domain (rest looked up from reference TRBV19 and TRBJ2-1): DGGITQSPKYLFRKEGQNVTLSCEQNLNHDAMYWYRQDPGQGLRLIYYSQIVNDFQKGDIAEGYSVSREKKESFPLTVTSAQKNPTAFYLCASSWVAPYNEQFFGPGTRLTVL.

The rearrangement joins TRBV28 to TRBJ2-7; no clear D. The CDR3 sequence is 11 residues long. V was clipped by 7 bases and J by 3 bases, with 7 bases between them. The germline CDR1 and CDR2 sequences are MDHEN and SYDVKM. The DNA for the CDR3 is TGTGCCAGCACCCGAGGCTACGAGCAGTACTTC. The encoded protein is CASTRGYEQYF. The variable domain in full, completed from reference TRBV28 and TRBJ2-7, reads DVKVTQSSRYLVKRTGEKVFLECVQDMDHENMFWYRQDPGLGLRLIYFSYDVKMKEKGDIPEGYSVSREKKERFSLILESASTNQTSMYLCASTRGYEQYFGPGTRLTVT.

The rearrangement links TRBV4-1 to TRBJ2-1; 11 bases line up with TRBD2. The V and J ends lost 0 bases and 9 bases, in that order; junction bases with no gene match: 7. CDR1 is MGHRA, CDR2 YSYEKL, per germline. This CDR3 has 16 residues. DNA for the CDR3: TGCGCCAGCAGCCAAGATCCTAGCGGGAGGAATGGTGAGCAGTTCTTC. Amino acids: CASSQDPSGRNGEQFF.

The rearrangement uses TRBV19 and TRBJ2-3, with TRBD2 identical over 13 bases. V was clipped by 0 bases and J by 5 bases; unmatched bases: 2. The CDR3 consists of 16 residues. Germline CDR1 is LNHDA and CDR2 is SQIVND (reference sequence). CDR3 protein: CASSIDRTSGRDTQYF. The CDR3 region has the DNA TGTGCCAGTAGTATAGATCGGACTAGCGGGAGAGATACGCAGTATTTT.

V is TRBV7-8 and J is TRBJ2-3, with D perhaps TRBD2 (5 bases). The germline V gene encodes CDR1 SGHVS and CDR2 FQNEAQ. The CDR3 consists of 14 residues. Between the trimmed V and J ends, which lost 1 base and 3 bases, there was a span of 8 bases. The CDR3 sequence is CASSLVPGTDTQYF. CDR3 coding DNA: TGTGCCAGCAGCTTAGTTCCGGGGACAGATACGCAGTATTTT.

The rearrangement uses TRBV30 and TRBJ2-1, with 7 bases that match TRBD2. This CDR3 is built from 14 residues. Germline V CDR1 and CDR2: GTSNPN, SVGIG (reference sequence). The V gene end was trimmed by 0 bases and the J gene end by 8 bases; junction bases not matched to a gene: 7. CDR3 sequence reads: CAWSVGGSLDEQFF. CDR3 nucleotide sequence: TGTGCCTGGAGTGTGGGCGGGAGTTTAGATGAGCAGTTCTTC.

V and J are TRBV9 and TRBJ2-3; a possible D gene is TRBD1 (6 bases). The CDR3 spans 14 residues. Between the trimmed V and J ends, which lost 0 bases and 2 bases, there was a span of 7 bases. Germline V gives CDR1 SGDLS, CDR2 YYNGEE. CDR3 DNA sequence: TGTGCCAGCAGCGTAGACAGGGTCACAGATACGCAGTATTTT. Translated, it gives CASSVDRVTDTQYF. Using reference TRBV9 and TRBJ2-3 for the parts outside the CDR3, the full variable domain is DSGVTQTPKHLITATGQRVTLRCSPRSGDLSVYWYQQSLDQGLQFLIQYYNGEERAKGNILERFSAQQFPDLHSELNLSSLELGDSALYFCASSVDRVTDTQYFGPGTRLTVL.

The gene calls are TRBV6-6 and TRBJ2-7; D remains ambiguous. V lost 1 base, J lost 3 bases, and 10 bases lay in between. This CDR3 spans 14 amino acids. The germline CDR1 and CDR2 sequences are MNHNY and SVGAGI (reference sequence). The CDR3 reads CASSYWGFNYEQYF. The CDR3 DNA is TGTGCCAGCAGTTACTGGGGTTTTAACTACGAGCAGTACTTC.